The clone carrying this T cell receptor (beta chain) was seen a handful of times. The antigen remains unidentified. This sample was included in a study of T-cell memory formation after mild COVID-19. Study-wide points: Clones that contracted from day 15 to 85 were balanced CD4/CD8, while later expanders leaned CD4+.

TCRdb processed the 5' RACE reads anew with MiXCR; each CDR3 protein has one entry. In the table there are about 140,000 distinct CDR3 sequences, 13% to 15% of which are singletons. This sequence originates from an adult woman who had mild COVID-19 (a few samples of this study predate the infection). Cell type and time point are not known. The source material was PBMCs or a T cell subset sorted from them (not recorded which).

CDR3 residues: CASSAPGDYGYTF. CDR3 DNA: TGTGCCAGCAGCGCTCCAGGGGACTATGGCTACACCTTC. The chain employs TRBV9 and TRBJ1-2, with D possibly TRBD1 on 6 matching bases. Trimming left V 3 bases short and J 3 bases short, with 9 bases between. The CDR3 sequence is 13 residues long. Germline V CDR1 and CDR2: SGDLS, YYNGEE.